This TCR beta chain was captured by sequencing in a study of blood T cell repertoires in COVID-19. About the study: Samples taken during acute and convalescent COVID-19 were collected in the United States, Italy and Spain. PBMCs, B-cell-depleted T cells, or T cells provided the cDNA or gDNA that made up the material.

In the study's own analysis: Reference gene primer amplification gave nucleated cell count estimates. Profiling relied on immunoSEQ multiplex PCR, and the TCRdb table lists in-frame clones only, not all of them. V, J and clone size reflect that table, while D and trimming were determined from the DNA. This table holds roughly 100,000 clones, roughly 80% found once. Sequencing input: peripheral blood. The TCR sequence derives from a human donor in a cohort sampled during active COVID-19.

The chain's CDR3 is CASSQDRRDSHGYTF. The CDR3, as DNA: TGTGCCAGCAGCCAAGATAGGCGGGACTCGCATGGCTACACCTTC. This chain uses TRBV4-2 with TRBJ1-2; D possibly corresponds to TRBD1 (5 bases). With 0 bases removed from V and 6 bases from J, the gap between germline ends came to 14 bases. The CDR3 sequence is 15 residues long. Germline V CDR1 and CDR2: LGHNA, YNFKEQ.